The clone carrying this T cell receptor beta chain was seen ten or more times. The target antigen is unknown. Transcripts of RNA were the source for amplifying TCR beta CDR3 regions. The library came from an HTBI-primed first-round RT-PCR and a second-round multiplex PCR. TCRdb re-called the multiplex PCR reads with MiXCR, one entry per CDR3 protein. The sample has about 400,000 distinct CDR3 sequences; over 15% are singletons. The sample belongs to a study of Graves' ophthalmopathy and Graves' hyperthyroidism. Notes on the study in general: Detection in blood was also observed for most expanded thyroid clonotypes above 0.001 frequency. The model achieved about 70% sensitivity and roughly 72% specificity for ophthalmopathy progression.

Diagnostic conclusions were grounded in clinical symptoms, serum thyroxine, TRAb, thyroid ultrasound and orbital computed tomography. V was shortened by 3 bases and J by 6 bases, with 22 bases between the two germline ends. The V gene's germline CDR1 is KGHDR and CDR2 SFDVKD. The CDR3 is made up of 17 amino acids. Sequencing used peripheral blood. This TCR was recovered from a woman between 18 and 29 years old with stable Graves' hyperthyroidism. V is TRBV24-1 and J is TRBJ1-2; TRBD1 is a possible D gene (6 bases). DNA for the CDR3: TGTGCCACCAGTGATCCGAGAGGACAGACTTACGAAGATGGCTACACCTTC. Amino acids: CATSDPRGQTYEDGYTF.